This T cell receptor beta chain was obtained from a study of T cell responses to AZD1222 COVID-19 vaccine. General study points: Baseline testing showed seropositivity in only a handful of AZD1222 recipients. Spike regions recognized by vaccine-associated CD4 TCRs spanned the protein, led by 160-218 and 743-854.

The CDR3 has 13 residues. Germline V lookup: CDR1 MDHEN, CDR2 SYDVKM. The ends were cut back, 4 bases at V and 7 bases at J, with 14 bases in the middle. Assay: immunoSEQ multiplex PCR; the TCRdb copy retains only in-frame clones and omits some. This sample carries around 140,000 clones, around 87% of them seen once, and the ten largest clones take roughly 1.5%. This clone was recorded once. No antigen is known for it. The receptor was derived from an adult in good health. V and J are TRBV28 and TRBJ2-7, with D perhaps TRBD1 or TRBD2 (5 bases each). The sample in question was peripheral blood, obtained on day 0 of AZD1222 vaccination. The CDR3 nucleotides read TGTGCCAGCAGTTCCCCCGCGAGGGGTGAGCAGTACTTC. Its translation: CASSSPARGEQYF. The whole variable domain, filled in from reference TRBV28 and TRBJ2-7, reads DVKVTQSSRYLVKRTGEKVFLECVQDMDHENMFWYRQDPGLGLRLIYFSYDVKMKEKGDIPEGYSVSREKKERFSLILESASTNQTSMYLCASSSPARGEQYFGPGTRLTVT.